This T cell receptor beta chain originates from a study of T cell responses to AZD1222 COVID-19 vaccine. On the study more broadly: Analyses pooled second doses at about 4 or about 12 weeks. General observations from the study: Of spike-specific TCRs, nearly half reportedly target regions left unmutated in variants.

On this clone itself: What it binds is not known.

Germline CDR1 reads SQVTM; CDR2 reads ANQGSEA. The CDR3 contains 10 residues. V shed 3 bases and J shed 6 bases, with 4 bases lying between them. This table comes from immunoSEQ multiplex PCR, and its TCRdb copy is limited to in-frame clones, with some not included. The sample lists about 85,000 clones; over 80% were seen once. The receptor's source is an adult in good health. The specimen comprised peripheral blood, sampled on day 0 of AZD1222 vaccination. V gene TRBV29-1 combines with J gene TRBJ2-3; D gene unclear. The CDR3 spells CSVEADTQYF. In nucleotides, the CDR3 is TGCAGCGTTGAGGCGGATACGCAGTATTTT.